This T cell receptor beta chain originates from a study of tumor and adjacent non-tumor tissue in lung cancer. The library came from three nested PCR rounds adapted from ARM-PCR protocols. One entry per CDR3 protein, called by TCRdb with MiXCR from the multiplex PCR reads. The sample carries 47,000 or so distinct CDR3 sequences, roughly 67% recorded once. No cell sorting was done before RNA was extracted from the tissue. More than 3 cm separated this lung sample from the edge of the tumor. This clonotype was counted at least ten times. CDR3 length equals 12 residues. Between the trimmed V and J ends, which lost 5 bases and 2 bases, there was a span of 7 bases. Germline V gene sequence: CDR1 DFQATT, CDR2 SNEGSKA (reference sequence).

Sequenced sample: distant non-tumor lung tissue. V and J are TRBV20-1 and TRBJ2-1, with unresolved D. The clonotype originates from a woman between 65 and 79 years old with non-small cell lung cancer. The CDR3 DNA reads as TGCAGTGCTTCCCTAGCCTACAATGAGCAGTTCTTC. Translating it yields CSASLAYNEQFF.